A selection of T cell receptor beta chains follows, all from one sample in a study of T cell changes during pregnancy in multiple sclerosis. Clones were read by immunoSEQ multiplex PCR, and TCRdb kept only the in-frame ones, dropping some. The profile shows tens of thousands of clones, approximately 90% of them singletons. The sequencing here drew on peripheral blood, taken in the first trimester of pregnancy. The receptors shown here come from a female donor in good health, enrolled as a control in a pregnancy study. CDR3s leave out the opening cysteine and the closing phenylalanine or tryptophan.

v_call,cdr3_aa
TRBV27,ASSLTGFNEKLF
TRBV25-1,ASRPGVLAGSTDTQY
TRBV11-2,ASSLDVLAGRQF
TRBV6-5,ASSYSGGTGGTEAF
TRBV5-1,ASSLVGQPNEKLF
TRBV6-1,ASSEGGGGDTQY
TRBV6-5,ASSYGTGTGITEAF
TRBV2,ASSGASGSYNEQF
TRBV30,AWSSGDEQF
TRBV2,ASSGTGVTEAF
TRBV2,ASRDRGFDTDTQY
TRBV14,ASSLTGGLPFNEQF
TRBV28,ASGMVGQGRGQPQH
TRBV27,ASRKTGVNTEAF
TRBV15,ATSNLGGRYETQY
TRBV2,ASSRDRSQETQY
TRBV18,ASSTPQAGELF
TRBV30,AWSRLGLAGVSYEQY
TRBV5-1,ASSLDGNYGYT
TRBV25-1,ASSGDRGQTGELF
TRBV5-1,ASSLGLRGEGETQY
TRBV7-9,ASSPRHGSSYEQY
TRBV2,AGSGSAKNIQY
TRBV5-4,ASSLARGYTGELF